What follows are 2 T cell receptor beta chains derived from one specimen sequenced in a study of blood T cell repertoires in COVID-19. Only in-frame clones appear in the TCRdb table, and some are missing; sequencing was by immunoSEQ multiplex PCR. This sample carries 360,000 or so clones, 80% to 85% of them seen once, and the ten largest clones take over 4.5%. What was sequenced was PBMCs or T cells enriched from blood (not recorded which). The receptors were gathered from a woman between 50 and 59 years old who had recovered from COVID-19.

This chain connects TRBV5-1 to TRBJ1-5; possible D gene TRBD1, 5 bases. Germline loops: CDR1 SGHRS, CDR2 YFSETQ. This CDR3 comprises 15 residues. V dropped 4 bases and J dropped 0 bases, with 11 bases sitting between them. The CDR3 DNA follows: TGCGCCAGCAGCGTGGCTGGGGCTAGCAATCAGCCCCAGCATTTT. It translates to CASSVAGASNQPQHF.

CDR3 in DNA: TGTGCCAGAAGCTTGGGAGAAGGGGTAAAAAACATTCAGTACTTC. This sequence encodes CARSLGEGVKNIQYF. The chain joins TRBV5-3 to TRBJ2-4; weak D call: TRBD1 (5 bases). TRBV5-3 is assigned to the ORF class and has an uncertain function. Trimming left V 0 bases short and J 4 bases short, with 11 bases between. The CDR3 loop spans 15 amino acids.